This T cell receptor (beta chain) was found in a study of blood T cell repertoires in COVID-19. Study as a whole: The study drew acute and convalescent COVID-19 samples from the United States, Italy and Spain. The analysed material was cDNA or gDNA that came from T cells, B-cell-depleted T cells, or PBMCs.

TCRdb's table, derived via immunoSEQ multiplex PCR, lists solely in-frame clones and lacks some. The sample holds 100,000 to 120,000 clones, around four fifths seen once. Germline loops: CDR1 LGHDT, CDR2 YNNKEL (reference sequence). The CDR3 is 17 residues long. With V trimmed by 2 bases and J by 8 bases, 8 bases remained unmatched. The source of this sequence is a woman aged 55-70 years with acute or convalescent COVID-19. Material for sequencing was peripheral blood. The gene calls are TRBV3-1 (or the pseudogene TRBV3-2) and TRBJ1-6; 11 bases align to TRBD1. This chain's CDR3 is CASSQFSWDRGYSPLHF. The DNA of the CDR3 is TGTGCCAGCAGCCAATTCAGTTGGGACAGGGGGTATTCACCCCTCCACTTT.